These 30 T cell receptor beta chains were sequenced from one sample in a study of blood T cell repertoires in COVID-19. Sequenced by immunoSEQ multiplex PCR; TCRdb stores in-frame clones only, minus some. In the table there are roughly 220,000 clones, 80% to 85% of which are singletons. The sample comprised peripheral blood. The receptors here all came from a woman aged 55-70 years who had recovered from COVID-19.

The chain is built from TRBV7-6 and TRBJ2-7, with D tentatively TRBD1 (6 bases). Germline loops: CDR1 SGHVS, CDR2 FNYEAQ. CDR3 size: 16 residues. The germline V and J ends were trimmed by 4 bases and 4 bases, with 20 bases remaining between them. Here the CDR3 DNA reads TGTGCCAGCAGCTGGCGGACAGCGGCATCGGGGTACGAGCAGTACTTC. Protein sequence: CASSWRTAASGYEQYF.

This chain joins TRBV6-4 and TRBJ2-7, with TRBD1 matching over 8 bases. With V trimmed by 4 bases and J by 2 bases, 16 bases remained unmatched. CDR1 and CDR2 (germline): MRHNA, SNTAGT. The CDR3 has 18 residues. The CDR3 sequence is CASSGEGGQGTYTYEQYF. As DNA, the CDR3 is TGTGCCAGCAGTGGGGAAGGCGGACAGGGAACTTACACCTACGAGCAGTACTTC.

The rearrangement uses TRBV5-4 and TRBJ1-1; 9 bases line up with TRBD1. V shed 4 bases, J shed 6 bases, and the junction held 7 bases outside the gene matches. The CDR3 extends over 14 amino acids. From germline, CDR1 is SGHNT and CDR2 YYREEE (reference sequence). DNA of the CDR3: TGTGCCAGCAGCCAAGGCGGGACAGGGCCTGAAGCTTTCTTT. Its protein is CASSQGGTGPEAFF.

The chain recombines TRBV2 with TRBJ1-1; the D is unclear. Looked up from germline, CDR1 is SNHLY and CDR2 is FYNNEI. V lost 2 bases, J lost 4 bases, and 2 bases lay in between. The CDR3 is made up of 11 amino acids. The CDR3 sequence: CASSERTEAFF. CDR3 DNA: TGTGCCAGCAGTGAACGCACTGAAGCTTTCTTT.

The CDR3 nucleotides are TGTGCCGGGCAGAGCACTAGCGGGGGACAAGAGACCCAGTACTTC. It is translated as CAGQSTSGGQETQYF. The chain is built from TRBV7-2 and TRBJ2-5; 11 bases line up with TRBD2. Germline CDR1 and CDR2: SGHTA and FQGNSA. The CDR3 extends over 15 amino acids. The J segment lost 2 bases and the V segment lost 11 bases, leaving 10 bases of the junction unmatched.

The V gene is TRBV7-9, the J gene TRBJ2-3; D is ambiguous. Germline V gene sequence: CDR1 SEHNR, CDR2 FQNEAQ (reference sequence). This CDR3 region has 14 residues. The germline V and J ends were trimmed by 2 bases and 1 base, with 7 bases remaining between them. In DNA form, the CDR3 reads TGTGCCAGCAGCTTACGAGTCGGCACAGATACGCAGTATTTT. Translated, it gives CASSLRVGTDTQYF. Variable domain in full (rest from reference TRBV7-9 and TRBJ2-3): DTGVSQNPRHKITKRGQNVTFRCDPISEHNRLYWYRQTLGQGPEFLTYFQNEAQLEKSRLLSDRFSAERPKGSFSTLEIQRTEQGDSAMYLCASSLRVGTDTQYFGPGTRLTVL.

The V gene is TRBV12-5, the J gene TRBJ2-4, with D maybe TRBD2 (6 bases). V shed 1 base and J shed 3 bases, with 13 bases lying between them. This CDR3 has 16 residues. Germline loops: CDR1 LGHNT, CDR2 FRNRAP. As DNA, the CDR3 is TGTGCTAGTGGTTTGGGGGCAGGCGGGGTCAAAAACATTCAGTACTTC. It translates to CASGLGAGGVKNIQYF.

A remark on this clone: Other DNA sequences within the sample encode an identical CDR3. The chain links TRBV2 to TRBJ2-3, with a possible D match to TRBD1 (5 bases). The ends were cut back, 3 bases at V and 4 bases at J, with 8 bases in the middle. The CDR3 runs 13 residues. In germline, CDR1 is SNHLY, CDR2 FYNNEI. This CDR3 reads CASSDQGPDTQYF. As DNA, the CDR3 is TGTGCCAGCAGTGACCAGGGCCCAGATACGCAGTATTTT.

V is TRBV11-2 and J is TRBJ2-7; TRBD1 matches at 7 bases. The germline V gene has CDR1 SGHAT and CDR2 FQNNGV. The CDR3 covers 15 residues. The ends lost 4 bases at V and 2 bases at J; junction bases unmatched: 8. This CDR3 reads CASSSIRQGTYEQYF. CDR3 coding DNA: TGTGCCAGCAGCTCCATCCGACAGGGAACCTACGAGCAGTACTTC.

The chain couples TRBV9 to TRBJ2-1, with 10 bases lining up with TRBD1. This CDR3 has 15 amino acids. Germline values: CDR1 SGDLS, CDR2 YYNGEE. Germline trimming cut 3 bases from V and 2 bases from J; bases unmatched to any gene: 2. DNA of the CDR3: TGTGCCAGCAGCGGGGACAGGGGTGCCTACAATGAGCAGTTCTTC. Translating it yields CASSGDRGAYNEQFF.

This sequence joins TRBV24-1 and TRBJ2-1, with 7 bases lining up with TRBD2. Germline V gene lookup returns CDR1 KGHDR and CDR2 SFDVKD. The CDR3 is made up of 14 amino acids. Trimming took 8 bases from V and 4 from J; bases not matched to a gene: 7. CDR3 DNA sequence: TGTGCCACCAATCGCTGGGGAGGGTACAATGAGCAGTTCTTC. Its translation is CATNRWGGYNEQFF.

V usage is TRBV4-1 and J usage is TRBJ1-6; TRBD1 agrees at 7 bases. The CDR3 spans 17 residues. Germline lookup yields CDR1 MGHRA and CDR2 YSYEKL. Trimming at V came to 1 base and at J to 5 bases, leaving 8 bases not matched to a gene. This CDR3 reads CASSQVAGQYDNSPLHF. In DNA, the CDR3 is TGCGCCAGCAGCCAAGTCGCGGGACAGTACGATAATTCACCCCTCCACTTT.

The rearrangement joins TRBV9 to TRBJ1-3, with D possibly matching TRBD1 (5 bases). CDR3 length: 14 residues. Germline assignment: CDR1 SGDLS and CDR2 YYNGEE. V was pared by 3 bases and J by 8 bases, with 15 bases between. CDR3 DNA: TGTGCCAGCAGCGCCCCGGGGGGGTTCGACACCATATATTTT. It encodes CASSAPGGFDTIYF.

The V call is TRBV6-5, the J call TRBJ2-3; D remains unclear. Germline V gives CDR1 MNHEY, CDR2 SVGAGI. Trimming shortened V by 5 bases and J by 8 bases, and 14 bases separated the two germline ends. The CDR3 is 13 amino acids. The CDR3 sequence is CASSRSGSGTQYF. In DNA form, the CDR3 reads TGTGCCAGCAGTCGTTCGGGTTCGGGTACGCAGTATTTT.

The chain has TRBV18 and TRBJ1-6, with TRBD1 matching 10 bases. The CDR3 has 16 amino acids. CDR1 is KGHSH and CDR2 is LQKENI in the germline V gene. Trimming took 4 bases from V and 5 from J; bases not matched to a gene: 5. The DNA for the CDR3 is TGTGCCAGCTCACGCTCGGGACAGGGGAATAATTCACCCCTCCACTTT. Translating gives CASSRSGQGNNSPLHF.

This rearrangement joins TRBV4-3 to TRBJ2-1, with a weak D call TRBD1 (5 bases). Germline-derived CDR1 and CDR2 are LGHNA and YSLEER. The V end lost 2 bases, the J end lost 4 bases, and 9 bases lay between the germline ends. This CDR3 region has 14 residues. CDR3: CASSQLDSYNEQFF. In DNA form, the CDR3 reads TGCGCCAGCAGCCAACTTGACAGTTACAATGAGCAGTTCTTC.

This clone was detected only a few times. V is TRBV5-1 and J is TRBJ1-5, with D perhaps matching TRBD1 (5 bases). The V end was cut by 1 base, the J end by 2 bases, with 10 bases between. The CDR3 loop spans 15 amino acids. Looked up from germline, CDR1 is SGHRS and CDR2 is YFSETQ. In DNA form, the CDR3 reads TGCGCCAGCAGCTTGTGGGGGGAACGCAATCAGCCCCAGCATTTT. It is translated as CASSLWGERNQPQHF.

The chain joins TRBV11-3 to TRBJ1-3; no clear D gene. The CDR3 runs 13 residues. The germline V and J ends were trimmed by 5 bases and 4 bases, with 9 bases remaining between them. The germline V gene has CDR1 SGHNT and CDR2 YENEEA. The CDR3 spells CASSPDSGNTIYF. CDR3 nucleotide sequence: TGTGCCAGCAGCCCCGACTCGGGAAACACCATATATTTT.

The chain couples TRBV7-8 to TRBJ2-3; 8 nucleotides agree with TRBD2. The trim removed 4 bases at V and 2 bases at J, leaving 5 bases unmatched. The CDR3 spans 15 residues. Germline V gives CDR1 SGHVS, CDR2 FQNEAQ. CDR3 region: CASSSTRGDTDTQYF. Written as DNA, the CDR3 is TGTGCCAGCAGCTCGACGCGGGGGGACACAGATACGCAGTATTTT.

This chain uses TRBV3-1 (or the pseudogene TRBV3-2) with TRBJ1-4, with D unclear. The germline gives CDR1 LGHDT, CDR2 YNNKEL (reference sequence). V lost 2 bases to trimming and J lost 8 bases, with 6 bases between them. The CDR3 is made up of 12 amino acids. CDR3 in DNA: TGTGCCAGCAGCCAATCGGGGGAAAAACTGTTTTTT. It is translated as CASSQSGEKLFF.

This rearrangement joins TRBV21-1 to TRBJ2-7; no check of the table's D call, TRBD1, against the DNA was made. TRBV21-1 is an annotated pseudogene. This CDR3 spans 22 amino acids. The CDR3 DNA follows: TGTGCCAGCAGCAAACCCCGGGACAGGGTTAAGGGCCTTGGGGAGGTACCCTACGAGCAGTACTTC. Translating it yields CASSKPRDRVKGLGEVPYEQYF.

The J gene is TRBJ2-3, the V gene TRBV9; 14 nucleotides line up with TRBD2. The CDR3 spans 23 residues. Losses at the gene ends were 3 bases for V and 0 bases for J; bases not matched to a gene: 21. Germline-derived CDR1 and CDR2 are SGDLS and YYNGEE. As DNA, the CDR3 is TGTGCCAGCAGCGAAGGGACTAGCGGGGGTAGGAAGGTAGGAAGCACTAGCACAGATACGCAGTATTTT. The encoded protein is CASSEGTSGGRKVGSTSTDTQYF.

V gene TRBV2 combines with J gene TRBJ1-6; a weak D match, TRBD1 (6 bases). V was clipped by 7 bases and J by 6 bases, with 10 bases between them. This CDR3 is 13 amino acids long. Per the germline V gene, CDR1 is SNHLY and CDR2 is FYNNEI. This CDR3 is CASTRDTNSPLHF. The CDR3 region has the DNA TGTGCCAGCACACGGGACACTAATTCACCCCTCCACTTT.

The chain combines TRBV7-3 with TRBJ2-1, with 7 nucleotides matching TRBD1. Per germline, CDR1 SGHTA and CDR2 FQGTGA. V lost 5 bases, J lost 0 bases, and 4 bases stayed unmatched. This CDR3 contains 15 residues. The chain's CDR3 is CASSAGGTSYNEQFF. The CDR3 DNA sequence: TGTGCCAGCAGCGCAGGGGGAACCTCCTACAATGAGCAGTTCTTC. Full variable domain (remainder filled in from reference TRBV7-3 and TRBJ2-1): GAGVSQTPSNKVTEKGKYVELRCDPISGHTALYWYRQSLGQGPEFLIYFQGTGAADDSGLPNDRFFAVRPEGSVSTLKIQRTERGDSAVYLCASSAGGTSYNEQFFGPGTRLTVL.

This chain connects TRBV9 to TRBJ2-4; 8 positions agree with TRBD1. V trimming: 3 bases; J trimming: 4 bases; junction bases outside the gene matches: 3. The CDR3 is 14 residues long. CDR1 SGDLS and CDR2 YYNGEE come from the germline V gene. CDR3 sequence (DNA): TGTGCCAGCAGCGCCCGGACAGGGAAAAACATTCAGTACTTC. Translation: CASSARTGKNIQYF.

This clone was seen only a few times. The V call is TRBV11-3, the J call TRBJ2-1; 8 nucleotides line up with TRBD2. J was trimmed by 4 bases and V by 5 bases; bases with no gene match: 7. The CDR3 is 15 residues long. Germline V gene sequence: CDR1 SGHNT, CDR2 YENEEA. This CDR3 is CASSKRGGNYNEQFF. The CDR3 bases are TGTGCCAGCAGCAAACGGGGGGGGAATTACAATGAGCAGTTCTTC.

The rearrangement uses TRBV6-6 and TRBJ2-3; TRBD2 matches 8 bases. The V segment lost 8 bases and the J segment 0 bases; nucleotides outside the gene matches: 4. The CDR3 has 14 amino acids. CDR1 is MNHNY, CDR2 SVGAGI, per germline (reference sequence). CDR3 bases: TGTGCCAGCGGCCGGACTAGCAGCACAGATACGCAGTATTTT. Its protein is CASGRTSSTDTQYF.

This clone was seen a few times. The CDR3 DNA follows: TGCGCCAGCAGCACGACAGCTGAAGCTTTCTTT. This codes for CASSTTAEAFF. The chain has TRBV5-1 and TRBJ1-1; perhaps TRBD1 as D (5 bases). Germline V gene sequence: CDR1 SGHRS, CDR2 YFSETQ. The CDR3 consists of 11 residues. V shed 4 bases and J shed 6 bases, with 7 bases lying between them.

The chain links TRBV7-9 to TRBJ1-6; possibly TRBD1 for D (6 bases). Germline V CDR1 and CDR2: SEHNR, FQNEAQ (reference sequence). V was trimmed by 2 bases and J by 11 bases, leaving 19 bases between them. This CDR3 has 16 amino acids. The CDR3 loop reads CASSLSRGDNKTPLHF. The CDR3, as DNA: TGTGCCAGCAGCTTATCGCGGGGGGACAATAAAACACCCCTCCACTTT.

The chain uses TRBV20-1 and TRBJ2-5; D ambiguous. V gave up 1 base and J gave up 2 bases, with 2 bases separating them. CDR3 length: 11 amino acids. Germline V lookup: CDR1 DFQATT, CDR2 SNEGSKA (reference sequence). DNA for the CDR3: TGCAGTGCTAGAGTACAAGAGACCCAGTACTTC. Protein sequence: CSARVQETQYF.